The 19 T cell receptor beta chains given below trace back to one sample, sequenced in a study of response to subunit inactivated influenza vaccine. MiXCR, applied by TCRdb to the RT-PCR reads, yields one record per CDR3 protein. The profile shows around 480,000 distinct CDR3 sequences, about a tenth of them singletons. The sample consisted of PBMCs from blood, taken roughly 48 days after vaccination. The source of these receptors is a man aged 50 or older who received an inactivated influenza vaccine.

This clonotype was observed many times. The V call is TRBV20-1, the J call TRBJ2-3; TRBD1 is a possible D gene (6 bases). The germline V and J ends were trimmed by 7 bases and 5 bases, with 13 bases remaining between them. There are 12 residues in the CDR3. Germline values: CDR1 DFQATT, CDR2 SNEGSKA (reference sequence). CDR3 bases: TGCAGTGTCGGCAGGGGAAGAGATACGCAGTATTTT. It yields the protein CSVGRGRDTQYF.

This clonotype has just a few counts. The chain has TRBV7-2 and TRBJ2-3; 7 nucleotides agree with TRBD2. The germline V gene has CDR1 SGHTA and CDR2 FQGNSA. The CDR3 spans 14 residues. V gave up 8 bases and J gave up 5 bases; unmatched junction bases: 10. Here the CDR3 reads CASGGAGYRDTQYF. The CDR3 DNA is TGTGCCAGCGGGGGAGCGGGGTATCGAGATACGCAGTATTTT.

This clonotype was counted only a few times. The chain couples TRBV5-1 to TRBJ2-2, with 7 nucleotides matching TRBD1. With V trimmed by 1 base and J by 1 base, 1 base remained unmatched. The CDR3 has 15 residues. CDR1 SGHRS and CDR2 YFSETQ come from the germline V gene. The chain's CDR3 is CASSLPGGNTGELFF. Here the CDR3 DNA reads TGCGCCAGCAGCTTGCCAGGGGGGAACACCGGGGAGCTGTTTTTT.

In its sample, this clonotype was seen a few times. J is TRBJ2-5 and V is TRBV6-2 or TRBV6-3, with 13 bases that match TRBD2. Per germline, CDR1 MNHEY and CDR2 SVGEGT. The CDR3 consists of 17 residues. V gave up 5 bases and J gave up 7 bases; unmatched junction bases: 13. The CDR3 bases are TGTGCCAGCAGTAGAGGGACTAGCGGGATTTCCCGGTCGACCCAGTACTTC. Encoded protein: CASSRGTSGISRSTQYF.

In regard to this clonotype: This clone may be a read error of a much larger clone one base away. The chain uses TRBV5-6 and TRBJ2-7; 11 positions match TRBD2. CDR3 length: 14 residues. Germline lookup yields CDR1 SGHDT and CDR2 YYEEEE. The CDR3 region has the DNA TGTGCCAGCAGCTTTGGGACTAGCGGCTACGAGCAGTGCTTC. Its translation: CASSFGTSGYEQCF.

This clonotype was picked up a small number of times. This chain joins TRBV10-1 and TRBJ2-7, with D perhaps TRBD1 or TRBD2 (5 bases each). Trimming took 8 bases from V and 0 from J, leaving 20 bases between them. Germline assignment: CDR1 WNHNN and CDR2 SYGVQD (reference sequence). This CDR3 spans 16 amino acids. For the CDR3, the DNA is TGCGCCAGCTCGGTCCGGGGACCCGGCCCCTCCTACGAGCAGTACTTC. Translated, it gives CASSVRGPGPSYEQYF.

The genes are TRBV2 and TRBJ2-3; D uncertain. The V gene's germline CDR1 is SNHLY and CDR2 FYNNEI. With 4 bases removed from V and 4 bases from J, the gap between germline ends came to 15 bases. This CDR3 contains 15 residues. Here the CDR3 DNA reads TGTGCCAGCAGTGTCGCAGTCCCGCCACCAGATACGCAGTATTTT. Its protein product is CASSVAVPPPDTQYF.

This clonotype has more than one count but fewer than ten. The V and J genes are TRBV5-5 and TRBJ2-5; unclear D gene. The V end lost 0 bases, the J end lost 1 base, and 7 bases lay between the germline ends. This CDR3 contains 14 residues. Germline-derived CDR1 and CDR2 are SGHKS and YYEKEE (reference sequence). The CDR3 DNA reads TGTGCCAGCAGCTTGGCCTGGACCCAAGAGACCCAGTACTTC. Protein sequence: CASSLAWTQETQYF.

This clonotype was picked up a small number of times. CDR3 protein: CASSLAPGTGKETQYF. As DNA, the CDR3 is TGTGCCAGCAGCTTAGCCCCCGGGACAGGGAAGGAGACCCAGTACTTC. The V and J genes are TRBV7-9 and TRBJ2-5; TRBD1 matches 9 bases. Germline trimming cut 0 bases from V and 5 bases from J; bases unmatched to any gene: 7. The CDR3 is 16 amino acids. Germline V gene data show CDR1 as SEHNR and CDR2 as FQNEAQ (reference sequence).

In its sample, this clonotype was seen a few times. The chain carries TRBV4-2 and TRBJ1-1, with 11 bases lining up with TRBD1. Germline CDR1 LGHNA, CDR2 YNFKEQ. Trimming at V came to 0 bases and at J to 4 bases, leaving 10 bases not matched to a gene. The CDR3 has 18 residues. CDR3 DNA: TGTGCCAGCAGCCAAGATCTGTGGACAGGGGGCACAGGCACTGAAGCTTTCTTT. Translated: CASSQDLWTGGTGTEAFF.

This clonotype was observed many times. The gene calls are TRBV9 and TRBJ2-7, with 9 bases that match TRBD2. Losses at the gene ends were 4 bases for V and 2 bases for J; bases not matched to a gene: 10. CDR3 size: 16 residues. Per the germline V gene, CDR1 is SGDLS and CDR2 is YYNGEE. The CDR3 here is CASSLQAGGAPYEQYF. CDR3 nucleotides: TGTGCCAGCAGCCTTCAGGCGGGAGGGGCCCCCTACGAGCAGTACTTC.

This sequence joins TRBV7-9 and TRBJ2-3, with 8 bases that match TRBD2. V dropped 3 bases and J dropped 2; count of bases not matched to a gene: 7. The CDR3 consists of 16 residues. The germline V gene has CDR1 SEHNR and CDR2 FQNEAQ (reference sequence). The CDR3 here is CASSFLGLGSTDTQYF. The CDR3 DNA reads TGTGCCAGCAGCTTTTTGGGACTAGGATCCACAGATACGCAGTATTTT.

The table lists this clonotype with many counts. This chain links TRBV12-3 or TRBV12-4 with TRBJ2-3; TRBD2 matches at 7 bases. Trimming cost V 3 bases and J 6 bases; bases outside gene matches: 6. This CDR3 is 14 amino acids long. DNA of the CDR3: TGTGCCAGCAGTTTCACGGGGGGTGCGGATACGCAGTATTTT. Encoded protein: CASSFTGGADTQYF.

This chain uses TRBV9 with TRBJ1-6, with TRBD1 as a possible D gene (5 bases). CDR3 length: 14 amino acids. Germline V gene sequence: CDR1 SGDLS, CDR2 YYNGEE. V gave up 0 bases and J gave up 9 bases, with 10 bases separating them. CDR3 sequence reads: CASSVEGFGSPLHF. The CDR3 DNA reads TGTGCCAGCAGCGTAGAGGGGTTTGGTTCACCCCTCCACTTT.

The chain recombines TRBV11-1 with TRBJ2-1; 8 positions agree with TRBD1. CDR3 length equals 14 residues. V shed 4 bases, J shed 10 bases, and the junction held 9 bases outside the gene matches. CDR1 and CDR2 (germline): SGHAT, FQDESV (reference sequence). CDR3 sequence: CASSWTGPAKEQFF. The DNA for the CDR3 is TGTGCCAGCAGCTGGACAGGGCCGGCCAAGGAGCAGTTCTTC.

The chain links TRBV7-2 to TRBJ2-3; D remains unclear. The V gene's germline CDR1 is SGHTA and CDR2 FQGNSA. V was clipped by 6 bases and J by 5 bases, with 15 bases between them. CDR3 size: 14 residues. CDR3 amino acids: CASRFLAWGDTQYF. CDR3 sequence (DNA): TGTGCCAGCAGGTTCTTGGCGTGGGGAGATACGCAGTATTTT.

This clonotype was counted a few times. The chain couples TRBV20-1 to TRBJ1-5; D is perhaps TRBD1 (6 bases). V lost 5 bases and J 0 bases, leaving 14 bases between the germline ends. The CDR3 is made up of 15 amino acids. Germline V CDR1 and CDR2: DFQATT, SNEGSKA (reference sequence). CDR3 amino acids: CSAFVRGTSNQPQHF. As DNA, the CDR3 is TGCAGTGCTTTCGTCAGGGGAACTAGCAATCAGCCCCAGCATTTT.

This clonotype appeared a few times. The chain has TRBV4-1 and TRBJ1-5; maybe TRBD1 (6 bases). The CDR3 covers 15 residues. V shed 4 bases and J shed 1 base, with 11 bases lying between them. Germline CDR1 MGHRA, CDR2 YSYEKL. CDR3 DNA sequence: TGCGCCAGCAGCCGGGGGACACAGAGCAATCAGCCCCAGCATTTT. Its protein product is CASSRGTQSNQPQHF.

This clonotype occurred a few times. J is TRBJ2-3 and V is TRBV29-1; 10 positions agree with TRBD2. The CDR3 length is 15 residues. The germline CDR1 and CDR2 sequences are SQVTM and ANQGSEA. V was pared by 3 bases and J by 2 bases, with 5 bases of the junction left unmatched. DNA for the CDR3: TGCAGCGTTGACGATAGCGGGAGGATCACAGATACGCAGTATTTT. It codes for CSVDDSGRITDTQYF.